Following are 26 T cell receptor beta chains from one sample sequenced in a study of naive and memory T cell subsets. An equimolar mix of two oligonucleotides served as the beta constant-region primer for TRBC1 and TRBC2. One entry per CDR3 protein, called by TCRdb with MiXCR from the UMI-ligation and nested PCR reads. This table holds under 150,000 distinct CDR3 sequences, 15% to 20% found once. The sample was naive CD4+ T cells from blood. These receptors came from a human donor in good health.

The CDR3 loop reads CASSSLLGLPSYEQYF. CDR3 DNA sequence: TGTGCCAGCAGTTCCCTTCTCGGCCTTCCCTCCTACGAGCAGTACTTC. The V and J genes are TRBV28 and TRBJ2-7, with D hard to call. Per germline, CDR1 MDHEN and CDR2 SYDVKM. V was pared by 4 bases and J by 0 bases, with 16 bases between. The CDR3 covers 16 residues.

This clonotype was seen more than once but under ten times. V usage is TRBV5-6 and J usage is TRBJ2-3, with no clear D. Trimming cost V 3 bases and J 4 bases, with 15 bases left between them. The CDR3 runs 15 residues. Germline-derived CDR1 and CDR2 are SGHDT and YYEEEE. CDR3 nucleotides: TGTGCCAGCAGCTCGCGGCGAATCGCTGCAGATACGCAGTATTTT. It yields the protein CASSSRRIAADTQYF.

CDR3 region: CASNLAGTTDTQYF. The CDR3 region has the DNA TGCGCCAGCAATTTAGCGGGAACCACAGATACGCAGTATTTT. The genes are TRBV5-1 and TRBJ2-3, with 8 bases fitting TRBD2. The V gene end was trimmed by 6 bases and the J gene end by 2 bases; junction bases not matched to a gene: 5. The germline V gene has CDR1 SGHRS and CDR2 YFSETQ. The CDR3 consists of 14 residues.

The chain carries TRBV7-9 and TRBJ2-6; D is perhaps TRBD1 (6 bases). The V and J ends lost 5 bases and 0 bases respectively, with 11 bases between them. Germline lookup yields CDR1 SEHNR and CDR2 FQNEAQ (reference sequence). The CDR3 totals 16 residues. Here the CDR3 DNA reads TGTGCCAGCAGCCGCGGACAGAGCTCTGGGGCCAACGTCCTGACTTTC. Its translation: CASSRGQSSGANVLTF.

This clonotype was found a few times. The chain joins TRBV6-5 to TRBJ2-2; D perhaps matches TRBD2 (5 bases). Trimming cost V 6 bases and J 1 base, with 15 bases left between them. Germline loops: CDR1 MNHEY, CDR2 SVGAGI. This CDR3 region has 16 residues. The CDR3 is CASSREGVRNTGELFF. CDR3 sequence (DNA): TGTGCCAGCAGCCGTGAGGGTGTCAGGAACACCGGGGAGCTGTTTTTT.

This clonotype was picked up a small number of times. The chain has TRBV28 and TRBJ2-7; possibly TRBD1 or TRBD2 for D (5 bases each). This CDR3 is built from 14 residues. In germline, CDR1 is MDHEN, CDR2 SYDVKM. Between the trimmed V and J ends, which lost 8 bases and 3 bases, there was a span of 17 bases. CDR3 loop: CASCPSGTFYEQYF. The DNA for the CDR3 is TGTGCCAGCTGTCCATCCGGGACGTTCTACGAGCAGTACTTC.

This chain connects TRBV29-1 to TRBJ2-5; 13 nucleotides line up with TRBD2. J was trimmed by 5 bases and V by 6 bases; bases with no gene match: 9. The CDR3 is 15 amino acids. Looked up from germline, CDR1 is SQVTM and CDR2 is ANQGSEA. This CDR3 reads CSVRGLAGAPETQYF. The CDR3 DNA reads TGCAGCGTGAGAGGACTAGCGGGAGCTCCGGAGACCCAGTACTTC.

This chain uses TRBV12-3 or TRBV12-4 with TRBJ2-7; 11 bases are a match to TRBD2. This CDR3 region has 13 residues. V was clipped by 6 bases and J by 7 bases; unmatched bases: 5. The CDR3 coding sequence is TGTGCCAGCAGCCTAAGACTAGCGGGGGAGCAGTACTTC. Translated, it gives CASSLRLAGEQYF.

This clonotype has only a few counts. V and J are TRBV20-1 and TRBJ1-1, with a tentative D call TRBD1 (5 bases). This CDR3 has 15 amino acids. CDR1 DFQATT and CDR2 SNEGSKA come from the germline V gene (reference sequence). V gave up 4 bases and J gave up 6 bases, with 21 bases separating them. Here the CDR3 DNA reads TGCAGTGCTAACCCACCGGGACCAAGCCCCTCTGAAGCTTTCTTT. Protein: CSANPPGPSPSEAFF.

This chain connects TRBV7-2 to TRBJ1-5; D not resolved. This CDR3 has 15 amino acids. The V gene's germline CDR1 is SGHTA and CDR2 FQGNSA. V lost 4 bases and J lost 5, with 15 bases in between. CDR3 sequence: CASSSLRGKDQPQHF. The CDR3 DNA reads as TGTGCCAGCAGCTCCCTACGGGGAAAGGATCAGCCCCAGCATTTT.

This chain links TRBV12-3 or TRBV12-4 with TRBJ2-1, with TRBD2 matching over 8 bases. The CDR3 contains 13 residues. Trimming removed 4 bases from V and 7 bases from J; junction bases left unmatched: 3. The CDR3: CASSWERGNEQFF. The DNA for the CDR3 is TGTGCCAGCAGTTGGGAGCGGGGGAATGAGCAGTTCTTC.

The DNA of the CDR3 is TGTGCCAGTAGTATAGGCACTTCATCCTACGAGCAGTACTTC. It yields the protein CASSIGTSSYEQYF. The chain carries TRBV19 and TRBJ2-7; no firm D call. Germline V gene data show CDR1 as LNHDA and CDR2 as SQIVND (reference sequence). Trimming stripped 1 base from V and 1 base from J, with 8 bases between. This CDR3 spans 14 amino acids.

The rearrangement uses TRBV6-2 or TRBV6-3 and TRBJ2-1; 10 nucleotides line up with TRBD1. Looked up from germline, CDR1 is MNHEY and CDR2 is SVGEGT. This CDR3 contains 17 residues. J gave up 3 bases and V 4 bases, and 9 bases lay outside the gene matches. The CDR3 bases are TGTGCCAGCAGTTCGGACAGGGGGACTCTGGGCTACAATGAGCAGTTCTTC. Amino acid sequence: CASSSDRGTLGYNEQFF.

This rearrangement joins TRBV10-3 to TRBJ2-1, with no clear D. From germline, CDR1 is ENHRY and CDR2 SYGVKD. V was shortened by 6 bases and J by 3 bases, with 12 bases between the two germline ends. The CDR3 contains 14 residues. The CDR3 region has the DNA TGTGCCATCAGCCCCAGCCCCGACTACAATGAGCAGTTCTTC. This gives the protein CAISPSPDYNEQFF.

The genes are TRBV7-2 and TRBJ2-3; 8 nucleotides agree with TRBD2. V trimming: 4 bases; J trimming: 2 bases; junction bases outside the gene matches: 8. Germline-derived CDR1 and CDR2 are SGHTA and FQGNSA. This CDR3 contains 16 residues. CDR3 in DNA: TGTGCCAGCAGCTCCCGGGTAGCGGGGATCACAGATACGCAGTATTTT. Its protein is CASSSRVAGITDTQYF.

The CDR3 nucleotides read TGTGCCAGCAGTCCAGCCTTTGGGTCACTAGAAGAGACCCAGTACTTC. Protein product: CASSPAFGSLEETQYF. The chain joins TRBV27 to TRBJ2-5; perhaps TRBD2 as D (5 bases). The CDR3 runs to 16 residues. Germline V gives CDR1 MNHEY, CDR2 SMNVEV (reference sequence). V was clipped by 5 bases and J by 3 bases, with 19 bases between them.

Only a few counts were recorded for this clonotype. The chain links TRBV7-9 to TRBJ1-5; D unclear. This CDR3 spans 13 amino acids. CDR1 is SEHNR, CDR2 FQNEAQ, per germline (reference sequence). V was trimmed by 1 base and J by 10 bases, leaving 11 bases between them. This CDR3 is CASSLEAAQPQHF. The CDR3 DNA sequence: TGTGCCAGCAGCTTAGAGGCGGCGCAACCCCAGCATTTT.

The rearrangement joins TRBV10-3 to TRBJ1-1; no clear D. V dropped 2 bases and J dropped 1 base, with 8 bases sitting between them. The CDR3 is made up of 14 amino acids. Per the germline V gene, CDR1 is ENHRY and CDR2 is SYGVKD. CDR3 DNA: TGTGCCATCAGTGAGGGGCAGGAGAACACTGAAGCTTTCTTT. This codes for CAISEGQENTEAFF.

This clonotype was seen a few times. This rearrangement joins TRBV7-2 to TRBJ2-6; the D is unclear. Looked up from germline, CDR1 is SGHTA and CDR2 is FQGNSA. V was cut by 5 bases and J by 0 bases, with 17 bases left in between. The CDR3 covers 18 residues. CDR3 residues: CASSLPVRLSSGANVLTF. The CDR3 nucleotides read TGTGCCAGCAGCCTGCCGGTCCGATTAAGCTCTGGGGCCAACGTCCTGACTTTC.

This clonotype was seen only a few times. The CDR3 DNA is TGTGCCAGCAGCCTCCGCCGTGCCGGACAATCCTACAATGAGCAGTTCTTC. Its translation: CASSLRRAGQSYNEQFF. This rearrangement joins TRBV14 to TRBJ2-1; possible D gene TRBD1, 5 bases. Germline loops: CDR1 SGHDN, CDR2 FVKESK. Trimming pared 4 bases from V and 1 base from J, leaving 17 bases between. The CDR3 loop spans 17 amino acids.

The table lists this clonotype with many counts. V and J are TRBV20-1 and TRBJ2-3; D may match TRBD1 or TRBD2 (5 bases each). The V gene lost 6 bases and the J gene lost 8 bases, with 21 bases spanning the gap. Germline V gene lookup returns CDR1 DFQATT and CDR2 SNEGSKA (reference sequence). The length of the CDR3 is 14 residues. The chain's CDR3 is CSAAPGTRRGTQYF. The CDR3 DNA sequence: TGCAGTGCAGCCCCCGGGACCCGACGGGGTACGCAGTATTTT.

This clonotype showed up just a few times. The genes are TRBV6-5 and TRBJ2-7; the match to TRBD2 covers 10 bases. The CDR3 sequence is 14 residues long. V was pared by 10 bases and J by 5 bases, with 11 bases of the junction left unmatched. Germline V gene lookup returns CDR1 MNHEY and CDR2 SVGAGI. The CDR3 sequence: CANLTSGHPNEQYF. In DNA, the CDR3 is TGTGCCAACCTGACTAGCGGGCACCCCAACGAGCAGTACTTC.

This clonotype has a handful of counts. J is TRBJ2-7 and V is TRBV6-2 or TRBV6-3; unclear D gene. The CDR3 runs to 15 residues. V lost 4 bases, J lost 2 bases, and 15 bases lay in between. CDR1 MNHEY and CDR2 SVGEGT come from the germline V gene. For the CDR3, the DNA is TGTGCCAGCAGTTCCCCCGTGAATGTCGCCTACGAGCAGTACTTC. Its translation is CASSSPVNVAYEQYF.

This clonotype was counted only a few times. The chain couples TRBV7-2 to TRBJ2-3; weak D call: TRBD2 (5 bases). Per germline, CDR1 SGHTA and CDR2 FQGNSA. This CDR3 region has 14 residues. V was clipped by 1 base and J by 5 bases, with 10 bases between them. CDR3 sequence: CASSLVLGRDTQYF. The CDR3 DNA follows: TGTGCCAGCAGCTTAGTATTGGGGAGAGATACGCAGTATTTT.

There are a few counts of this clonotype. This sequence joins TRBV14 and TRBJ2-2, with D maybe TRBD2 (5 bases). Trimming took 3 bases from V and 6 from J, leaving 14 bases between them. Germline assignment: CDR1 SGHDN and CDR2 FVKESK. The CDR3 length is 15 residues. This CDR3 is CASSQELVRSGELFF. The CDR3, as DNA: TGTGCCAGCAGCCAGGAACTAGTTAGGTCCGGGGAGCTGTTTTTT.

The J gene is TRBJ2-3, the V gene TRBV3-1, with 9 bases lining up with TRBD2. The J segment lost 4 bases and the V segment lost 1 base, leaving 3 bases of the junction unmatched. The germline CDR1 and CDR2 sequences are LGHDT and YNNKEL (reference sequence). This CDR3 contains 15 residues. CDR3 nucleotide sequence: TGTGCCAGCAGCCAAGCAGCGGGAGGAGCAGATACGCAGTATTTT. Residues: CASSQAAGGADTQYF.